This TCR beta chain was identified during a study of T cell responses to AZD1222 COVID-19 vaccine. Assay used: immunoSEQ multiplex PCR; TCRdb lists only in-frame clones, some missing. The sample lists about 89,000 clones, about 91% occurring once. This CDR3 comprises 15 residues. CDR1 and CDR2 from the germline V gene are SGHTA and FQGNSA. V lost 3 bases, J lost 3 bases, and 4 bases stayed unmatched. The receptor comes from an adult who received the AZD1222 COVID-19 vaccine. This sample comprised peripheral blood, obtained 28 days after the second AZD1222 dose. The chain combines TRBV7-2 with TRBJ2-3; 9 bases are shared with TRBD1. CDR3 sequence: CASSFTGGRTDTQYF. The CDR3 coding sequence is TGTGCCAGCAGCTTCACAGGGGGCCGAACAGATACGCAGTATTTT.